Presented here are 5 T cell receptor beta chains from one specimen sequenced in a study of tumor-infiltrating lymphocytes in primary liver carcinoma. Using a constant-region primer together with ProtoScript II reverse transcriptase, TCR beta cDNA was made from 500 to 650 ng of total RNA. It was through three nested multiplex PCR rounds of slightly modified ARM-PCR that TCR beta libraries arose. The two initial PCR rounds, roughly 9 cycles each, used TRBV1-TRBV30 forward and C-beta reverse primers. TCRdb called the multiplex PCR reads again in MiXCR, with one record for every CDR3 protein. Of almost 200,000 distinct CDR3 sequences in the sample, roughly two thirds were seen once. The source of the blood RNA was unsorted whole blood, and germline DNA was extracted as well. Material: peripheral blood. Receptor source: a woman aged 55-70 years with primary liver carcinoma and hepatitis B virus infection.

The table lists this clonotype with many counts. The J gene is TRBJ1-2, the V gene TRBV12-3 or TRBV12-4; D is unclear. V was clipped by 5 bases and J by 2 bases, with 9 bases between them. The CDR3 consists of 13 residues. CDR3 coding DNA: TGTGCCAGCAGTCGGACGGCAAACTATGGCTACACCTTC. It codes for CASSRTANYGYTF.

The chain is built from TRBV29-1 and TRBJ2-1; either TRBD1 or TRBD2 may fit D (5 bases each). The V end lost 5 bases, the J end lost 8 bases, and 13 bases lay between the germline ends. CDR3 length: 12 amino acids. Germline loops: CDR1 SQVTM, CDR2 ANQGSEA. The CDR3 DNA reads as TGCAGCGTTACGGGGCTTAGCGATGAGCAGTTCTTC. Its translation is CSVTGLSDEQFF.

The rearrangement joins TRBV11-2 to TRBJ2-7; 11 bases align to TRBD2. The length of the CDR3 is 19 residues. Per the germline V gene, CDR1 is SGHAT and CDR2 is FQNNGV. CDR3: CTISLSLAGGPGLTYEQYF. The CDR3 bases are TGTACCATCAGCTTATCTCTAGCGGGAGGACCGGGGCTTACTTACGAGCAGTACTTC.

This clonotype was counted at least ten times. In DNA form, the CDR3 reads TGTGCTAGTGGTTTGCCCTTCACCGGGACAGGGATATACAATGAGCAGTTCTTC. This codes for CASGLPFTGTGIYNEQFF. The J gene is TRBJ2-1, the V gene TRBV12-5, with TRBD1 matching over 9 bases. J lost 4 bases, V lost 2 bases, and 12 bases had no gene match. Germline CDR1 reads LGHNT; CDR2 reads FRNRAP. CDR3 length: 18 residues.

Written as DNA, the CDR3 is TGCAGCGCCCAGGAGCTAGCGGGAGATTACGAGCAGTACTTC. This gives the protein CSAQELAGDYEQYF. The chain employs TRBV29-1 and TRBJ2-7; 10 bases are a match to TRBD2. This CDR3 has 14 amino acids. V lost 7 bases to trimming and J lost 4 bases; unmatched junction nucleotides: 10. CDR1 and CDR2 from the germline V gene are SQVTM and ANQGSEA.